The clone carrying this T cell receptor (beta chain) was seen more than once but under ten times. The sample originates from a study of cytotoxic CD8 clonotypes in ibrutinib-treated CLL. Study-wide context: Enrolment comprised around 11 relapsed/refractory and approximately 16 treatment-naive patients; roughly 18 were IGHV unmutated.

Germline V gene lookup returns CDR1 SGHVS and CDR2 FQNEAQ. Between the trimmed V and J ends, which lost 3 bases and 3 bases, there was a span of 12 bases. The CDR3 totals 15 residues. Sequencing used immunoSEQ multiplex PCR; TCRdb keeps in-frame clones, though not all of them. The table lists some 200,000 clones, 79% of them singletons. The chain employs TRBV7-8 and TRBJ2-1; D is ambiguous. This sequence was found in a human donor with chronic lymphocytic leukemia. The sequenced sample was PBMCs, obtained after 12 months of ibrutinib treatment. CDR3 amino acids: CASSFRPDGYNEQFF. CDR3 coding DNA: TGTGCCAGCAGCTTTAGACCCGACGGCTACAATGAGCAGTTCTTC.